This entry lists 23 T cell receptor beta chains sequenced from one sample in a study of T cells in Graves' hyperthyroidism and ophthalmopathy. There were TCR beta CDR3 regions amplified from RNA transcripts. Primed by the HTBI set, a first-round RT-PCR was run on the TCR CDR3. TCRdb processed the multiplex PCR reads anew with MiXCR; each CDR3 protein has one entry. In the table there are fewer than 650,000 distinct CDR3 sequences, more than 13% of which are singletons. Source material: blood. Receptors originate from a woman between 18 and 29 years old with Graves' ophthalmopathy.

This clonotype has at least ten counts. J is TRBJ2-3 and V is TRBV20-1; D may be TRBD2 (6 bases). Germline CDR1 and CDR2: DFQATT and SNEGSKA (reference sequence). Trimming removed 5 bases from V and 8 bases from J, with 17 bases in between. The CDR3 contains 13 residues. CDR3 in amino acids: CSASRELSGTQYF. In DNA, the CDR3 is TGCAGTGCTTCCCGGGAGCTTAGTGGTACGCAGTATTTT.

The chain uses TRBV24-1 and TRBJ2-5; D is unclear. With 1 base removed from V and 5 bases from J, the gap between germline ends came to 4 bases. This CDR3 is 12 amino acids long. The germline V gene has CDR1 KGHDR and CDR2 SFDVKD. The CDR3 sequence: CATSDFMETQYF. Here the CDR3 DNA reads TGTGCCACCAGTGATTTTATGGAGACCCAGTACTTC.

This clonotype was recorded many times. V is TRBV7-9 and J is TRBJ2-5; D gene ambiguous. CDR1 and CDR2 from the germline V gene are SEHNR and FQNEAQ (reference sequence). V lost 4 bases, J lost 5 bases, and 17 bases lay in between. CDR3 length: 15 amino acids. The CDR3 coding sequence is TGTGCCAGCAGCTCTCCTACCGGTCCTAAGGAGACCCAGTACTTC. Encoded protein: CASSSPTGPKETQYF.

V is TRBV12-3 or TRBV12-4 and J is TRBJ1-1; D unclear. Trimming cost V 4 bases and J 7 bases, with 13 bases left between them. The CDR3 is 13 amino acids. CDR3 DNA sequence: TGTGCCAGCAGTTACGGGCTTCTCGATGAAGCTTTCTTT. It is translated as CASSYGLLDEAFF.

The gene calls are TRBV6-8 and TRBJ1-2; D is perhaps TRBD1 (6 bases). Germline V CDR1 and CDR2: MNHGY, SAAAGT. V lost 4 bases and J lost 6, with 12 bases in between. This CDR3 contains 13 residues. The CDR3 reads CASSSGGGHGYTF. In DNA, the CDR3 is TGTGCCAGCAGTTCGGGGGGGGGCCATGGCTACACCTTC.

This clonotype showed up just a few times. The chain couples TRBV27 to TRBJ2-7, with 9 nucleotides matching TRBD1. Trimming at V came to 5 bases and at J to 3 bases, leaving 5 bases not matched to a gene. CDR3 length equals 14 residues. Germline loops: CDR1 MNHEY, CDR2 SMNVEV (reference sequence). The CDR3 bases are TGTGCCAGCAGTAGCTTGGGACAGGGCTACGAGCAGTACTTC. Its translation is CASSSLGQGYEQYF.

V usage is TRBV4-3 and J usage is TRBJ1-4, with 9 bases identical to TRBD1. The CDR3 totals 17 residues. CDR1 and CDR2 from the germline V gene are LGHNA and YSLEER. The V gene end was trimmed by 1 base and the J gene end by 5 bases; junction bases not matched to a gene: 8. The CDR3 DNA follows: TGCGCCAGCAGCCAAGGTCGAGAAGGGACAGGGAATGAAAAACTGTTTTTT. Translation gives CASSQGREGTGNEKLFF.

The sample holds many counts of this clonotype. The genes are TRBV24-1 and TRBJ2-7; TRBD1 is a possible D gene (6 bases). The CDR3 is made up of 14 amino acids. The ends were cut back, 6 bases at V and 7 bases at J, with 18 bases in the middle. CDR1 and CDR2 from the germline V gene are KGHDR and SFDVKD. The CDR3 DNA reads TGTGCCACCAGTTTAGGACAGTCCGCGGGTGAGCAGTACTTC. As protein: CATSLGQSAGEQYF.

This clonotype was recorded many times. The CDR3: CASSPTGQANTEAFF. CDR3 sequence (DNA): TGTGCCAGCTCACCAACCGGACAGGCGAACACTGAAGCTTTCTTT. J is TRBJ1-1 and V is TRBV18, with 7 bases that match TRBD1. The CDR3 has 15 amino acids. With V trimmed by 2 bases and J by 1 base, 4 bases remained unmatched. The germline V gene encodes CDR1 KGHSH and CDR2 LQKENI.

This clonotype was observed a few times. In nucleotides, the CDR3 is TGTGCCAGTAGTATCCGGGCGGGTTTTGCTGAAGCTTTCTTT. Amino acid sequence: CASSIRAGFAEAFF. The gene calls are TRBV19 and TRBJ1-1; no reliable D call. This CDR3 contains 14 residues. Trimming removed 3 bases at V and 6 bases at J, with 14 bases between. Germline CDR1 reads LNHDA; CDR2 reads SQIVND (reference sequence).

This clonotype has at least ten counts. CDR3 sequence (DNA): TGTGCCAGCAGTACCGACAGGAACGAGCAGTACTTC. Translation gives CASSTDRNEQYF. The gene calls are TRBV2 and TRBJ2-7, with D tentatively TRBD1 (6 bases). There are 12 residues in the CDR3. Trimming stripped 5 bases from V and 5 bases from J, with 10 bases between. The germline CDR1 and CDR2 sequences are SNHLY and FYNNEI.

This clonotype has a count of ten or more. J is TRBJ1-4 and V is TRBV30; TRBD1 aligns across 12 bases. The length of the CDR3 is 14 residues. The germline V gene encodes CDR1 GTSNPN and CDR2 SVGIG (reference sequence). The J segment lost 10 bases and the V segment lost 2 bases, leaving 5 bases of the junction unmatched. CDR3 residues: CAWSMGQGAGKLFF. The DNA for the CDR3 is TGTGCCTGGAGTATGGGACAGGGGGCAGGAAAACTGTTTTTT.

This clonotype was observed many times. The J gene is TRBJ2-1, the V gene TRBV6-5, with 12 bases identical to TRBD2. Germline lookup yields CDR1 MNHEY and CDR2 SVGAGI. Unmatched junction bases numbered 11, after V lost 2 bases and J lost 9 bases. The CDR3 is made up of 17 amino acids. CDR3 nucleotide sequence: TGTGCCAGCAGTTACAGTAGCCGACTAGCGGGAGTCATTGAGCAGTTCTTC. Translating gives CASSYSSRLAGVIEQFF.

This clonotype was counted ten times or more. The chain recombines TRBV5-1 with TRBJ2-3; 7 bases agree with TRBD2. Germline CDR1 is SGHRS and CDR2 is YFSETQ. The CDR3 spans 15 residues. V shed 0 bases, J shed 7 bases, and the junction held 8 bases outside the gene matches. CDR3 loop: CASSLEWTSGYTQYF. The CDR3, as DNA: TGCGCCAGCAGCTTGGAATGGACTAGTGGGTATACGCAGTATTTT.

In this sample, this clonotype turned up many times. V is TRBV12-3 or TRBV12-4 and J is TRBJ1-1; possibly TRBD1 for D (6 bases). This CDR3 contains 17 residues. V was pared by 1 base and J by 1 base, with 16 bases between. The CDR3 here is CASSLDLWGRKNTEAFF. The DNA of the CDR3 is TGTGCCAGCAGTTTAGACCTCTGGGGGCGGAAGAACACTGAAGCTTTCTTT.

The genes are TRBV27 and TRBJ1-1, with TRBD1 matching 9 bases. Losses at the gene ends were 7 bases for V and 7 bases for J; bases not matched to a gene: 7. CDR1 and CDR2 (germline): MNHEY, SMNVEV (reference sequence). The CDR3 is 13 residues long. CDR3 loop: CASTVPGQGEAFF. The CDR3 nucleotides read TGTGCCAGCACTGTCCCGGGACAGGGTGAAGCTTTCTTT.

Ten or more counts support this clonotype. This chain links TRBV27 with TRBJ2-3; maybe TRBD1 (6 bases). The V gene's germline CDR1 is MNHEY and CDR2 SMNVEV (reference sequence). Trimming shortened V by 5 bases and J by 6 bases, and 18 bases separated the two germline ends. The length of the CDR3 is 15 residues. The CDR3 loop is CASSRPGHLFDTQYF. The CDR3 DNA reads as TGTGCCAGCAGTCGTCCGGGACACCTATTTGATACGCAGTATTTT.

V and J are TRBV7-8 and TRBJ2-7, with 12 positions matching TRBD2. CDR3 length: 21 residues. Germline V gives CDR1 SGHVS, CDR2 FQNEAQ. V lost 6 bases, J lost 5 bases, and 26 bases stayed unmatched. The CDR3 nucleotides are TGTGCCAGCAGTTCCCCCCCCCCGGGACTAGCGGGCCGGCCCCGGAGGGACGAGCAGTACTTC. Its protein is CASSSPPPGLAGRPRRDEQYF.

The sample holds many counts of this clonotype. The CDR3 coding sequence is TGTGCCAGCAGTTTGTTACAGGACACTGAAGCTTTCTTT. Translating it yields CASSLLQDTEAFF. The rearrangement uses TRBV12-3 or TRBV12-4 and TRBJ1-1, with a weak D call TRBD1 (5 bases). The length of the CDR3 is 13 residues. V dropped 3 bases and J dropped 3 bases, with 8 bases sitting between them.

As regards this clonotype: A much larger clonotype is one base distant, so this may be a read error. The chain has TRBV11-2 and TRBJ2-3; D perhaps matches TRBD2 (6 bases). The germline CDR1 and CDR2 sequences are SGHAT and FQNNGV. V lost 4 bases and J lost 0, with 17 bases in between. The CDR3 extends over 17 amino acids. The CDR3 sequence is CASSSLYPSASTDTQYF. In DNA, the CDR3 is TGTGCCAGCAGCTCACTCTACCCTAGCGCGAGCACAGATACGCAGTATTTT.

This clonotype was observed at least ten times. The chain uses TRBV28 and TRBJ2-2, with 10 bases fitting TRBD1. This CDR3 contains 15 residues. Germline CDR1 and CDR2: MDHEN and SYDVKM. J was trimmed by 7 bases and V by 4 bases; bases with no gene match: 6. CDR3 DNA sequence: TGTGCCAGCAGTTCGGCGGACAGGGGGATCGGGGAGCTGTTTTTT. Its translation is CASSSADRGIGELFF.

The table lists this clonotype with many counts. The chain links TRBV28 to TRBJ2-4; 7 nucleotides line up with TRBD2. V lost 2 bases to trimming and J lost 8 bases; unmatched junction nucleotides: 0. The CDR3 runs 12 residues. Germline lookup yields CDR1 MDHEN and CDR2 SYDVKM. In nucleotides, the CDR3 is TGTGCCAGCAGTTTAGGGGGGGACATTCAGTACTTC. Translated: CASSLGGDIQYF.

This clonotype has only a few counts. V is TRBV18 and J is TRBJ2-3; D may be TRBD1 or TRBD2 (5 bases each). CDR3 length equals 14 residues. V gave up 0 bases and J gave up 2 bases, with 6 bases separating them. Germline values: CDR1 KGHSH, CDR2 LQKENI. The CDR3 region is CASSPPGVTDTQYF. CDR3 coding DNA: TGTGCCAGCTCACCACCGGGGGTCACAGATACGCAGTATTTT. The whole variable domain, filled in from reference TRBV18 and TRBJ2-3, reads NAGVMQNPRHLVRRRGQEARLRCSPMKGHSHVYWYRQLPEEGLKFMVYLQKENIIDESGMPKERFSAEFPKEGPSILRIQQVVRGDSAAYFCASSPPGVTDTQYFGPGTRLTVL.